These T cell receptor beta chains were read from a single sample in a study of blood T cells in healthy people across ages. One entry per CDR3 protein, called by TCRdb with MiXCR from the 5' RACE reads. Here the sample spans 800,000 or so distinct CDR3 sequences, approximately 65% being singletons. The sequenced material came from blood. The receptors here all came from a man aged 25 to 40 in good health. Both conserved end residues are part of each CDR3. A D gene is named only where the DNA matches it firmly. Where a row states a size, it is once, few, many or the class of an expanded clone; other rows omit it.

TRBV11-2,.,TRBJ2-1,.,CASSLDQSIAYNEQFF,TGTGCCAGCAGCTTAGATCAAAGTATAGCCTACAATGAGCAGTTCTTC
TRBV29-1,.,TRBJ2-3,TRBD2,CSVDQIAGRLGSTQYF,TGCAGCGTTGACCAAATAGCGGGGCGCCTCGGGAGTACGCAGTATTTT
TRBV12-3/TRBV12-4,.,TRBJ1-6,.,CASSYLGGSYNSPLHF,TGTGCCAGCAGCTACTTAGGGGGGTCCTATAATTCACCCCTCCACTTT
TRBV4-2,few,TRBJ2-1,TRBD1,CASSQGDRVTSNEQFF,TGTGCCAGCAGCCAAGGGGACAGGGTGACGTCAAATGAGCAGTTCTTC
TRBV24-1,.,TRBJ1-1,.,CATSGPLGTEAFF,TGTGCCACCAGTGGCCCTCTAGGGACTGAAGCTTTCTTT
TRBV28,.,TRBJ2-6,TRBD1,CATHRGQAGANVLTF,TGTGCCACTCACAGGGGCCAAGCTGGGGCCAACGTCCTGACTTTC
TRBV27,.,TRBJ2-7,TRBD2,CASSLKRGLGSYEQYF,TGTGCCAGCAGTTTAAAGAGGGGACTAGGTTCCTACGAGCAGTACTTC
TRBV12-3/TRBV12-4,few,TRBJ2-7,TRBD1,CASSSTGGPYEQYF,TGTGCCAGCAGCTCGACAGGGGGGCCCTACGAGCAGTACTTC
TRBV6-2/TRBV6-3,.,TRBJ2-3,TRBD2,CASSYGLAGDTDTQYF,TGTGCCAGCAGTTACGGACTAGCGGGGGACACAGATACGCAGTATTTT
TRBV15,.,TRBJ1-4,.,CATSRDLMGEKLFF,TGTGCCACCAGCAGAGATTTGATGGGGGAAAAACTGTTTTTT
TRBV21-1,.,TRBJ2-3,.,CASSRPLGQGALTDTQYF,TGTGCCAGCAGCAGACCTTTAGGACAGGGGGCTTTAACAGATACGCAGTATTTT
TRBV7-2,few,TRBJ2-3,.,CASSLDLYTDTQYF,TGTGCCAGCAGCTTAGATCTCTACACAGATACGCAGTATTTT
TRBV7-2,.,TRBJ2-7,.,CASSTAGFSYEQYF,TGTGCCAGCTCCACAGCAGGGTTCTCCTACGAGCAGTACTTC
TRBV7-2,.,TRBJ2-3,.,CASSPRTPSTDTQYF,TGTGCCAGCAGCCCCCGGACTCCTAGCACAGATACGCAGTATTTT
TRBV10-3,.,TRBJ2-3,.,CAISVGTSTDTQYF,TGTGCCATCAGTGTGGGTACTAGCACAGATACGCAGTATTTT
TRBV2,few,TRBJ2-1,.,CASSSRTPEQFF,TGTGCCAGCAGTTCTCGGACCCCTGAGCAGTTCTTC
TRBV28,few,TRBJ1-6,.,CASSLESSPLHF,TGTGCCAGCAGTTTGGAATCTTCACCCCTCCACTTT
TRBV29-1,few,TRBJ1-1,TRBD1,CSVPTGVEAFF,TGCAGCGTGCCTACAGGGGTTGAAGCTTTCTTT
TRBV7-8,.,TRBJ2-1,.,CASSFRADGMNEQFF,TGTGCCAGCAGCTTTAGGGCGGACGGGATGAATGAGCAGTTCTTC
TRBV18,.,TRBJ2-1,.,CASSADNNEQFF,TGTGCCAGCTCTGCGGATAACAATGAGCAGTTCTTC
TRBV4-3,few,TRBJ2-1,TRBD2,CASSLFPGLAGDNEQFF,TGCGCCAGCAGCCTCTTCCCCGGACTAGCGGGGGACAATGAGCAGTTCTTC
TRBV5-5,.,TRBJ2-1,.,CTSSLSPRDEQFF,TGTACCAGCAGCTTGTCCCCCAGGGATGAGCAGTTCTTC
TRBV6-5,few,TRBJ1-4,.,CASRPRGGNEKLFF,TGTGCCAGCAGACCCAGAGGGGGGAATGAAAAACTGTTTTTT
TRBV5-1,.,TRBJ1-1,TRBD1,CASSLWTGPNTEAFF,TGCGCCAGCAGCTTATGGACAGGGCCGAACACTGAAGCTTTCTTT
TRBV12-3/TRBV12-4,.,TRBJ2-7,TRBD1,CASSSGTGVVGYEQYF,TGTGCCAGCAGTTCAGGGACAGGAGTGGTTGGGTACGAGCAGTACTTC
TRBV11-3,.,TRBJ2-1,TRBD1,CASSWGQGGYNEQFF,TGTGCCAGCAGCTGGGGACAGGGGGGGTACAATGAGCAGTTCTTC
TRBV7-2,few,TRBJ2-1,TRBD1,CASSFTGGPGNEQFF,TGTGCCAGCAGCTTTACAGGGGGCCCTGGGAATGAGCAGTTCTTC
TRBV28,.,TRBJ2-5,.,CASSLIGTAVEYF,TGTGCCAGCAGTCTAATAGGGACCGCCGTTGAGTACTTC
TRBV13,.,TRBJ1-5,.,CASSPTPRGDTQSF,TGTGCCAGCAGCCCGACCCCGCGCGGGGATACGCAGTCTTTT
TRBV6-5,.,TRBJ2-7,.,CASSSREDEQYF,TGTGCCAGCAGTTCCAGGGAAGACGAGCAGTACTTC
TRBV10-3,.,TRBJ2-5,.,CAISESGGWRQETQYF,TGTGCCATCAGTGAGTCTGGGGGCTGGCGGCAAGAGACCCAGTACTTC
TRBV7-2,.,TRBJ2-5,.,CASSLGAPSETQYF,TGTGCCAGCAGCTTAGGAGCCCCCTCAGAGACCCAGTACTTC
TRBV12-3/TRBV12-4,few,TRBJ2-7,TRBD2,CASRPSGTYEQYF,TGTGCCAGCAGACCCAGCGGGACCTACGAGCAGTACTTC